This is a list of T cell receptor beta chains from one sample in a study of blood T cells in healthy people across ages. Via MiXCR, TCRdb re-called the 5' RACE reads, giving one row per CDR3 protein. The sample has some 1.5 million distinct CDR3 sequences; 28% are singletons. Sequencing was performed on blood. These receptors were obtained from a woman aged 30 to 39 in good health. The CDR3 runs from the conserved cysteine through the conserved F or W. Each record gives: J gene, V gene, D gene, clone size, CDR3 protein, CDR3 DNA. The D gene is left open where the match is weak. Rows may omit the clone size; those that give it use once, few, many or a size class.

>TRBJ1-5|TRBV2|NA|NA
CASTSSGRDQPQHF
TGTGCCAGCACGTCCTCCGGGAGGGATCAGCCCCAGCATTTT
>TRBJ1-2|TRBV7-3|NA|NA
CASSLKPGYGYTF
TGTGCCAGCAGCTTAAAACCCGGCTATGGCTACACCTTC
>TRBJ2-4|TRBV19|NA|few
CASSPPPGRGENIQYF
TGTGCCAGTAGTCCTCCCCCGGGCAGGGGCGAAAACATTCAGTACTTC
>TRBJ2-4|TRBV18|TRBD1|NA
CASLPWTGTVLGESKNIQYF
TGTGCCAGCTTACCCTGGACAGGGACGGTCTTGGGGGAGTCCAAAAACATTCAGTACTTC
>TRBJ2-7|TRBV12-5|NA|many
CASGSTYEQYF
TGTGCCAGCGGCAGTACCTACGAGCAGTACTTC
>TRBJ1-2|TRBV5-1|TRBD1|NA
CASSNKQGPSYGYTF
TGCGCCAGCAGCAACAAACAGGGGCCTTCCTATGGCTACACCTTC
>TRBJ2-3|TRBV27|TRBD2|NA
CATATSDRTDTQYF
TGTGCCACCGCGACTAGCGACCGCACAGATACGCAGTATTTT
>TRBJ2-3|TRBV28|TRBD2|NA
CASSPPGTSGGAVADTQYF
TGTGCCAGCAGTCCCCCCGGGACTAGCGGGGGGGCCGTGGCAGATACGCAGTATTTT
>TRBJ2-3|TRBV4-2|TRBD2|few
CASSRLGGGGRTDTQYF
TGTGCCAGCAGCCGACTCGGTGGCGGGGGGCGCACAGATACGCAGTATTTT
>TRBJ1-2|TRBV5-1|TRBD1|few
CASSLPTSAGGIRGYTF
TGCGCCAGCAGCTTGCCAACTTCGGCAGGGGGCATTCGTGGCTACACCTTC
>TRBJ2-3|TRBV5-1|NA|NA
CASSSRPEKTDTQYF
TGCGCCAGCAGCTCTCGACCGGAAAAAACAGATACGCAGTATTTT
>TRBJ2-7|TRBV20-1|NA|many
CSARESGTDYEQYF
TGCAGTGCTAGAGAGTCGGGGACCGACTACGAGCAGTACTTC
>TRBJ2-7|TRBV5-1|NA|NA
CASSEGGGQFDEQYF
TGCGCCAGCAGCGAAGGCGGGGGACAATTCGACGAGCAGTACTTC
>TRBJ2-7|TRBV29-1|NA|few
CSVSNRSSYEQYF
TGCAGCGTATCAAACAGGAGCTCCTACGAGCAGTACTTC
>TRBJ2-3|TRBV14|NA|NA
CASSHTDTPYF
TGTGCCAGCAGCCATACAGATACGCCGTATTTT
>TRBJ1-1|TRBV30|NA|NA
CAWSVLVEAFF
TGTGCCTGGAGTGTTTTGGTCGAAGCTTTCTTT
>TRBJ2-1|TRBV7-3|NA|NA
CASSLGSTAGEQFF
TGTGCCAGCAGCCTCGGGAGCACAGCTGGGGAGCAGTTCTTC
>TRBJ1-1|TRBV7-9|NA|many
CASSLGMGNTEAFF
TGTGCCAGCAGCTTGGGGATGGGGAACACTGAAGCTTTCTTT
>TRBJ2-6|TRBV6-2/TRBV6-3|NA|few
CASNLRLGANVLTF
TGTGCCAGCAATTTACGTCTCGGGGCCAACGTCCTGACTTTC
>TRBJ1-2|TRBV12-5|NA|many
CASGFGGDGYTF
TGTGCTAGTGGTTTCGGGGGTGATGGCTACACCTTC
>TRBJ2-1|TRBV11-1|NA|NA
CASSVELVGGEQFF
TGTGCCAGCAGTGTGGAGCTAGTGGGGGGTGAGCAGTTCTTC
>TRBJ2-7|TRBV7-9|TRBD2|few
CASSSTGLGGNEQYF
TGTGCCAGCAGCTCCACGGGACTGGGAGGGAACGAGCAGTACTTC
>TRBJ2-1|TRBV6-6|TRBD2|NA
CASSYLAGTSQETQFF
TGTGCCAGCAGTTACCTTGCCGGGACTAGCCAAGAGACCCAGTTCTTC
>TRBJ2-7|TRBV29-1|NA|few
CSVELQGGSYEQYF
TGCAGCGTTGAGCTGCAGGGGGGTTCCTACGAGCAGTACTTC
>TRBJ2-7|TRBV25-1|TRBD1|NA
CASSAHLGQGSYEQYF
TGTGCCAGCAGTGCACACCTGGGACAGGGGAGTTACGAGCAGTACTTC
>TRBJ1-3|TRBV4-3|NA|NA
CASSQAGSGNTIYF
TGCGCCAGCAGCCAAGCGGGCTCTGGAAACACCATATATTTT
>TRBJ1-2|TRBV2|NA|NA
CAMAANYGYTF
TGTGCCATGGCAGCTAACTATGGCTACACCTTC
>TRBJ1-2|TRBV20-1|NA|once
CSPGVRYGYTF
TGCAGTCCAGGGGTACGGTATGGCTACACCTTC
>TRBJ2-1|TRBV5-1|TRBD2|few
CASSLAGGTSGGGAYNEQFF
TGCGCCAGCAGCTTGGCTGGAGGAACTAGCGGGGGGGGGGCCTACAATGAGCAGTTCTTC
>TRBJ1-1|TRBV7-2|NA|few
CASSLQLTAGTEAFF
TGTGCCAGCAGCTTACAGCTCACGGCAGGCACTGAAGCTTTCTTT
>TRBJ2-3|TRBV20-1|TRBD2|NA
CSATGLAGVPRTDTQYF
TGCAGTGCTACGGGACTAGCGGGGGTTCCCAGAACAGATACGCAGTATTTT
>TRBJ2-4|TRBV6-5|NA|NA
CASSRAMKLAKNIQYF
TGTGCCAGCAGCCGCGCTATGAAACTAGCCAAAAACATTCAGTACTTC
>TRBJ2-1|TRBV9|NA|NA
CASSAGRNNEQFF
TGTGCCAGCAGCGCCGGACGGAACAATGAGCAGTTCTTC
>TRBJ2-1|TRBV9|TRBD1|NA
CASSYGTGYYNEQFF
TGTGCCAGCAGTTACGGGACAGGTTACTACAATGAGCAGTTCTTC
>TRBJ1-2|TRBV29-1|TRBD1|few
CSVPAEGANRRGYTF
TGCAGCGTCCCGGCGGAGGGGGCGAACCGGCGGGGCTACACCTTC
>TRBJ2-3|TRBV12-3/TRBV12-4|NA|NA
CASSSARGSADAQYF
TGTGCCAGCAGTTCCGCCAGAGGGAGCGCAGATGCGCAGTATTTT
>TRBJ2-1|TRBV20-1|NA|few
CSASRGPYNEQFF
TGCAGTGCTAGCCGGGGACCCTACAATGAGCAGTTCTTC
>TRBJ2-7|TRBV19|TRBD2|NA
CASIESGNGHEQYF
TGTGCCAGTATAGAGAGCGGGAACGGCCACGAGCAGTACTTC
>TRBJ2-3|TRBV11-2|NA|many
CASSLGLGRDTQYF
TGTGCCAGCAGCTTAGGGCTAGGACGGGATACGCAGTATTTT
>TRBJ2-7|TRBV20-1|NA|few
CSAKGTNYEQYF
TGCAGTGCTAAAGGGACCAACTACGAGCAGTACTTC
>TRBJ2-5|TRBV20-1|NA|NA
CSAKSGQPSRTQYF
TGCAGTGCTAAATCCGGACAGCCCAGTAGGACCCAGTACTTC
>TRBJ2-1|TRBV7-9|TRBD2|many
CASSPPTSAPNEQFF
TGTGCCAGCAGCCCACCTACTAGCGCACCGAATGAGCAGTTCTTC
>TRBJ2-3|TRBV7-2|NA|few
CASSLGAGSGTQYF
TGTGCCAGCAGCTTAGGGGCAGGCTCAGGCACGCAGTATTTT
>TRBJ1-6|TRBV6-1|NA|few
CASSATLGAFYNSPLHF
TGTGCCAGCAGTGCCACTCTCGGGGCTTTCTATAATTCACCCCTCCACTTT
>TRBJ1-1|TRBV10-3|NA|NA
CAISLNPLWDGNTEAFF
TGTGCCATCAGTCTTAACCCCCTTTGGGACGGTAACACTGAAGCTTTCTTT
>TRBJ2-3|TRBV2|NA|NA
CASRTGADTDTQYF
TGTGCCAGCAGAACGGGGGCCGACACAGATACGCAGTATTTT
>TRBJ2-1|TRBV6-2/TRBV6-3|NA|few
CASSPTRGGARNEQFF
TGTGCCAGCAGCCCGACTAGGGGGGGAGCGAGGAATGAGCAGTTCTTC
>TRBJ1-6|TRBV20-1|NA|NA
CSARTGFYNSPLHF
TGCAGTGCTAGAACGGGGTTCTATAATTCACCCCTCCACTTT
>TRBJ1-2|TRBV15|NA|NA
CATSRDQNGYTF
TGTGCCACCAGCAGAGATCAGAATGGCTACACCTTC
>TRBJ1-6|TRBV20-1|NA|few
CSARDPGGQLPLHF
TGCAGTGCTAGAGATCCCGGGGGGCAGTTACCCCTCCACTTT
>TRBJ1-1|TRBV2|NA|NA
CTSRWDLEAFF
TGTACCAGCAGGTGGGACCTTGAAGCTTTCTTT
>TRBJ2-4|TRBV30|TRBD2|NA
CAWRRGEAIQYF
TGTGCCTGGAGACGGGGGGAGGCTATTCAGTACTTC
>TRBJ2-7|TRBV2|NA|few
CAGKRHEQYF
TGTGCCGGCAAGCGCCACGAGCAGTACTTC
>TRBJ2-1|TRBV5-1|NA|NA
CASSLNGPSIGSYNEQFF
TGCGCCAGCAGCTTGAATGGCCCCTCGATCGGTTCCTACAATGAGCAGTTCTTC
>TRBJ2-3|TRBV2|NA|NA
CASSEGGPGTDTQYF
TGTGCCAGCAGTGAAGGAGGGCCTGGCACAGATACGCAGTATTTT
>TRBJ2-2|TRBV5-1|TRBD2|few
CASSQNPGGTNTGELFF
TGCGCCAGCAGCCAAAATCCCGGGGGGACCAACACCGGGGAGCTGTTTTTT
>TRBJ2-2|TRBV7-9|NA|NA
CASSLELSTGELFF
TGTGCCAGCAGCTTAGAATTGAGCACCGGGGAGCTGTTTTTT
>TRBJ1-2|TRBV29-1|NA|few
CSASVPHEGYGYTF
TGCAGCGCGTCTGTCCCCCACGAGGGCTATGGCTACACCTTC